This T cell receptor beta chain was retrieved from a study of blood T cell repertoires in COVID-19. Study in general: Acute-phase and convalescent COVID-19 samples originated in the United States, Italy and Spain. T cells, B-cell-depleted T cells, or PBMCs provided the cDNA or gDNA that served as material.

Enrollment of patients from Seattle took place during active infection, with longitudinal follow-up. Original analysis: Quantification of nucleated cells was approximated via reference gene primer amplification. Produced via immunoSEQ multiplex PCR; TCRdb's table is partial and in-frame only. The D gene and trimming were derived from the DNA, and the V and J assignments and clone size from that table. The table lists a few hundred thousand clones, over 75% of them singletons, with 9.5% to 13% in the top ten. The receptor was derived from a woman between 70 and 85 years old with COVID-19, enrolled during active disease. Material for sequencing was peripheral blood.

CDR3 coding DNA: TGTGCCAGCAGCGATGCTCGGGGGGCAGGTGAAAAACTGTTTTTT. Amino acids: CASSDARGAGEKLFF. The chain couples TRBV21-1 to TRBJ1-4. TRBV21-1 is marked as a pseudogene. The CDR3 extends over 15 amino acids.